The 23 T cell receptor beta chains below come from one sample, sequenced in a study of CD8+CD57+ T cells in acquired aplastic anemia. Genomic DNA provided the template from which TCR beta VDJ and CDR3 profiles were obtained. MiXCR, run by TCRdb on the reads, gives a single entry per CDR3 protein. The sample consists of approximately 98,000 distinct CDR3 sequences, roughly 51% of them appearing once. The sample consisted of sorted CD4+, CD8+, or CD8+CD57+ T cells (not recorded which) from PBMCs. These receptors were obtained from a human donor in good health, serving as a control.

The rearrangement links TRBV7-2 to TRBJ1-4; D ambiguous. V lost 5 bases and J lost 7, with 8 bases in between. Germline V gene data show CDR1 as SGHTA and CDR2 as FQGNSA. The CDR3 is 12 amino acids. The CDR3 DNA reads as TGTGCCAGCAGCCCCGACGGTGAAAAACTGTTTTTT. Encoded protein: CASSPDGEKLFF.

CDR3 sequence (DNA): TGTGCCATCAGTGAGTCAGTAGCGGGAGCGGGTGAGCAGTTCTTC. Translated, it gives CAISESVAGAGEQFF. The J gene is TRBJ2-1, the V gene TRBV10-3; TRBD2 matches at 9 bases. This CDR3 has 15 residues. Trimming cost V 0 bases and J 9 bases; bases outside gene matches: 6. Germline V gene data show CDR1 as ENHRY and CDR2 as SYGVKD.

J is TRBJ2-5 and V is TRBV6-2 or TRBV6-3; the D is unclear. The germline V gene encodes CDR1 MNHEY and CDR2 SVGEGT. The CDR3 covers 17 residues. Trimming shortened V by 7 bases and J by 4 bases, and 25 bases separated the two germline ends. The CDR3 nucleotides read TGTGCCAGCACTACCCGGAGCACTCTCTCGAGTATAGAGACCCAGTACTTC. Translation: CASTTRSTLSSIETQYF.

This clonotype is a singleton in its sample. The chain employs TRBV24-1 and TRBJ2-1, with D possibly matching TRBD2 (6 bases). This CDR3 spans 13 amino acids. Deletions cut 5 bases from V and 6 bases from J, with 10 bases between. Germline-derived CDR1 and CDR2 are KGHDR and SFDVKD. CDR3 in amino acids: CATSALASNEQFF. DNA for the CDR3: TGTGCCACCAGTGCACTAGCTTCCAATGAGCAGTTCTTC.

This clonotype came up a few times. J is TRBJ1-1 and V is TRBV19; 7 nucleotides line up with TRBD1. Germline assignment: CDR1 LNHDA and CDR2 SQIVND (reference sequence). The ends lost 5 bases at V and 4 bases at J; junction bases unmatched: 4. The CDR3 contains 13 residues. The CDR3 DNA reads as TGTGCCAGTAGTCTCGGACAGGCCACTGAAGCTTTCTTT. Its translation: CASSLGQATEAFF.

The chain recombines TRBV20-1 with TRBJ2-1; TRBD2 matches at 16 bases. Trimming cost V 0 bases and J 11 bases; bases outside gene matches: 4. The CDR3 runs 15 residues. Germline V lookup: CDR1 DFQATT, CDR2 SNEGSKA (reference sequence). The CDR3: CSAREGLAGGEKQFF. The CDR3 bases are TGCAGTGCTAGAGAGGGACTAGCGGGGGGGGAAAAGCAGTTCTTC.

The chain links TRBV11-1 to TRBJ2-3; 7 positions match TRBD1. The V and J ends lost 5 bases and 3 bases, in that order; junction bases with no gene match: 8. The CDR3 has 15 residues. The germline V gene has CDR1 SGHAT and CDR2 FQDESV (reference sequence). CDR3 bases: TGTGCCAGCAGCAAAGGGACAGATAGAACAGATACGCAGTATTTT. It encodes CASSKGTDRTDTQYF.

The chain links TRBV5-4 to TRBJ1-5; 9 bases are a match to TRBD1. The CDR3 covers 15 residues. The V gene end was trimmed by 0 bases and the J gene end by 6 bases; junction bases not matched to a gene: 4. Germline-derived CDR1 and CDR2 are SGHNT and YYREEE (reference sequence). CDR3 coding DNA: TGTGCCAGCAGCTTGGGACAGGGGGTCATTCAGCCCCAGCATTTT. It specifies CASSLGQGVIQPQHF.

There are many counts of this clonotype. For the CDR3, the DNA is TGTGCCAGCAGCCCACTAGCGGGAGACACAGATACGCAGTATTTT. Protein: CASSPLAGDTDTQYF. The V and J genes are TRBV4-2 and TRBJ2-3, with TRBD2 matching 11 bases. V trimming: 4 bases; J trimming: 2 bases; junction bases outside the gene matches: 2. Germline CDR1 is LGHNA and CDR2 is YNFKEQ. This CDR3 has 15 residues.

The chain links TRBV9 to TRBJ1-6; 7 positions agree with TRBD1. The CDR3 loop spans 14 amino acids. CDR1 and CDR2 (germline): SGDLS, YYNGEE. Unmatched junction bases numbered 4, after V lost 4 bases and J lost 6 bases. The CDR3 spells CASSPGTVNSPLHF. In DNA, the CDR3 is TGTGCCAGCAGCCCCGGGACAGTTAATTCACCCCTCCACTTT. The complete variable domain, with remaining parts taken from reference TRBV9 and TRBJ1-6, reads DSGVTQTPKHLITATGQRVTLRCSPRSGDLSVYWYQQSLDQGLQFLIQYYNGEERAKGNILERFSAQQFPDLHSELNLSSLELGDSALYFCASSPGTVNSPLHFGNGTRLTVT.

This clonotype was observed many times. CDR3 in amino acids: CASSGMALRADTQYF. The CDR3, as DNA: TGCGCCAGCAGCGGTATGGCGCTTAGGGCAGATACGCAGTATTTT. The V gene is TRBV5-1, the J gene TRBJ2-3, with D hard to call. The CDR3 length is 15 residues. CDR1 and CDR2 from the germline V gene are SGHRS and YFSETQ. The V and J ends lost 4 bases and 4 bases respectively, with 16 bases between them.

There are many counts of this clonotype. The chain has TRBV4-1 and TRBJ1-6; D is unclear. This CDR3 is built from 12 residues. Trimming stripped 8 bases from V and 7 bases from J, with 9 bases between. The germline gives CDR1 MGHRA, CDR2 YSYEKL. The CDR3 DNA reads as TGCGCCAGCGCCGGTCCAAATTCACCCCTCCACTTT. Its translation: CASAGPNSPLHF.

This clonotype was detected once. The junction departs from germline at one end; a sequencing error may be responsible. The chain is built from TRBV6-1 and TRBJ1-2; 7 positions agree with TRBD1. Germline CDR1 is MNHNS and CDR2 is SASEGT. The CDR3 has 13 amino acids. CDR3 in amino acids: CASRKQGNCGYTF. CDR3 coding DNA: TGTGCCAGCAGAAAACAGGGGAACTGTGGCTACACCTTC.

This clonotype occurred once. This chain uses TRBV15 with TRBJ2-5; tentative D call: TRBD1 (5 bases). V was shortened by 3 bases and J by 2 bases, with 10 bases between the two germline ends. This CDR3 region has 14 residues. In germline, CDR1 is LNHNV, CDR2 YYDKDF (reference sequence). The CDR3 loop is CATSRDTAQETQYF. CDR3 sequence (DNA): TGTGCCACCAGCAGGGACACGGCGCAAGAGACCCAGTACTTC. The whole variable domain, remainder taken from reference TRBV15 and TRBJ2-5, is DAMVIQNPRYQVTQFGKPVTLSCSQTLNHNVMYWYQQKSSQAPKLLFHYYDKDFNNEADTPDNFQSRRPNTSFCFLDIRSPGLGDTAMYLCATSRDTAQETQYFGPGTRLLVL.

V usage is TRBV20-1 and J usage is TRBJ1-5; tentative D call: TRBD1 (5 bases). The CDR3 sequence is 14 residues long. Trimming removed 2 bases from V and 2 bases from J, with 10 bases in between. Per germline, CDR1 DFQATT and CDR2 SNEGSKA (reference sequence). The CDR3: CSARRGWGNQPQHF. The CDR3 DNA follows: TGCAGTGCTAGAAGGGGTTGGGGCAATCAGCCCCAGCATTTT.

This clonotype has only one observation. The conserved phenylalanine or tryptophan is not found at the CDR3 terminus, so this likely reflects a read error. This chain links TRBV5-1 with TRBJ2-7; 8 bases map to TRBD1. This CDR3 comprises 12 residues. J lost 1 base, V lost 8 bases, and 2 bases had no gene match. CDR1 and CDR2 (germline): SGHRS, YFSETQ. The CDR3 sequence is CASGDRSYEQYL. CDR3 bases: TGCGCCAGTGGGGACAGGTCCTACGAGCAGTACCTC.

This sequence joins TRBV24-1 and TRBJ1-1; D remains ambiguous. The CDR3 sequence is 13 residues long. V was clipped by 2 bases and J by 8 bases, with 11 bases between them. Per germline, CDR1 KGHDR and CDR2 SFDVKD. The CDR3 loop is CATSDCLESEAFF. DNA of the CDR3: TGTGCCACCAGTGATTGCTTGGAGTCCGAAGCTTTCTTT.

This chain uses TRBV20-1 with TRBJ2-7, with 8 positions matching TRBD1. This CDR3 spans 14 amino acids. Unmatched junction bases numbered 7, after V lost 5 bases and J lost 1 base. From germline, CDR1 is DFQATT and CDR2 SNEGSKA (reference sequence). CDR3 sequence: CSAFRDRGSYEQYF. DNA of the CDR3: TGCAGTGCTTTCCGTGACAGGGGATCCTACGAGCAGTACTTC.

This clonotype appeared many times. J is TRBJ1-2 and V is TRBV9; D may be TRBD1 (6 bases). The CDR3 consists of 18 residues. From germline, CDR1 is SGDLS and CDR2 YYNGEE. V lost 3 bases and J 6 bases, leaving 27 bases between the germline ends. CDR3 region: CASSEGGAGAFPQNGYTF. The CDR3 nucleotides read TGTGCCAGCAGCGAGGGGGGCGCAGGGGCCTTCCCACAAAATGGCTACACCTTC.

The gene calls are TRBV19 and TRBJ2-5; 10 nucleotides align to TRBD2. Looked up from germline, CDR1 is LNHDA and CDR2 is SQIVND (reference sequence). The CDR3 is 16 amino acids. V lost 5 bases, J lost 3 bases, and 9 bases stayed unmatched. The CDR3 DNA is TGTGCCAGTAGTTTTGCAGCGGGGGGGCAGGAAGAGACCCAGTACTTC. This sequence encodes CASSFAAGGQEETQYF.

V is TRBV4-1 and J is TRBJ2-1; the match to TRBD2 covers 13 bases. CDR3 size: 16 residues. V trimming: 0 bases; J trimming: 7 bases; junction bases outside the gene matches: 3. Germline lookup yields CDR1 MGHRA and CDR2 YSYEKL. CDR3 nucleotides: TGCGCCAGCAGCCAAGAGGGACTAGCGGGAAAAAATGAGCAGTTCTTC. It specifies CASSQEGLAGKNEQFF.

The V gene is TRBV24-1, the J gene TRBJ2-7, with unresolved D. V lost 2 bases to trimming and J lost 0 bases, with 7 bases between them. There are 14 residues in the CDR3. In germline, CDR1 is KGHDR, CDR2 SFDVKD. The CDR3 DNA sequence: TGTGCCACCAGTGATTCGGCAGACTCCTACGAGCAGTACTTC. Translation: CATSDSADSYEQYF.

The CDR3 sequence is CATGGANEQFF. CDR3 sequence (DNA): TGTGCCACCGGGGGGGCTAATGAGCAGTTCTTC. The chain has TRBV24-1 and TRBJ2-1; a possible D gene is TRBD2 (7 bases). CDR1 is KGHDR and CDR2 is SFDVKD in the germline V gene. Trimming removed 9 bases from V and 7 bases from J, with 9 bases in between. CDR3 size: 11 residues.